The T cell receptor beta chain described here comes from a study of CD8 T cells in ankylosing spondylitis. Study-wide results and limits: Enrichment of disease-linked clones was reportedly significant in matched ankylosing spondylitis synovial fluid. Peripheral blood samples showed relatively rare disease-linked clones, and these clones were CD8+. Characteristic, it appeared, of ankylosing spondylitis blood was a TCR beta motif of about eight highly homologous variants.

CDR3 length equals 14 residues. Germline V gene lookup returns CDR1 LGHNA and CDR2 YNFKEQ. Trimming pared 8 bases from V and 6 bases from J, leaving 16 bases between. TCRdb re-called the 5' RACE reads through MiXCR, storing one row per CDR3 protein. The table records hundreds of thousands of distinct CDR3 sequences, roughly 13% of them present only once. This clonotype was seen ten or more times. The antigen remains unidentified. This receptor was obtained from a male donor with ankylosing spondylitis. V and J are TRBV4-2 and TRBJ2-2; TRBD2 is a possible D gene (7 bases). The sample consisted of blood, either unsorted or a sorted T cell fraction (not recorded which). DNA of the CDR3: TGTGCCAGCGGGCGGGGGCTTGGATCCGGGGAGCTGTTTTTT. This encodes CASGRGLGSGELFF.